The sequence of this T cell receptor beta chain was determined in a study of beta chain features in type 1 diabetes. Study-wide context: Healthy donors, compared against patients, showed similar age, gender and cell yields. The examined sorted cells totaled about 110 million across samples. Study findings and constraints: Across all four CD4+ subsets, people with type 1 diabetes showed modestly shorter TCRB CDR3s. The naive, central memory and Treg TCRB repertoires showed an apparent similarity that was greater among patients than among healthy donors.

The CDR3 length is 16 residues. V lost 1 base and J 9 bases, leaving 19 bases between the germline ends. Germline CDR1 reads SGHTA; CDR2 reads FQGNSA. Of note for this clone: Its antigen is not known.

Expressed TCRB transcripts got sequenced, as all isolated RNA was reverse transcribed. Naive, central memory and regulatory T cell samples came to a mean of approximately 4 million reads. Profiling relied on immunoSEQ multiplex PCR, and the TCRdb table lists in-frame clones only, not all of them. The sample carries some 170,000 clones, roughly 60% recorded once. The sequencing input was naive CD4+ T cells from blood. The V call is TRBV7-2, the J call TRBJ2-1; D unclear. The clonotype originates from a man aged 25 to 40 with type 1 diabetes. The CDR3 coding sequence is TGTGCCAGCAGCTTAGGCCCTCAACTTGTTATGGGTGAGCAGTTCTTC. Its protein is CASSLGPQLVMGEQFF.